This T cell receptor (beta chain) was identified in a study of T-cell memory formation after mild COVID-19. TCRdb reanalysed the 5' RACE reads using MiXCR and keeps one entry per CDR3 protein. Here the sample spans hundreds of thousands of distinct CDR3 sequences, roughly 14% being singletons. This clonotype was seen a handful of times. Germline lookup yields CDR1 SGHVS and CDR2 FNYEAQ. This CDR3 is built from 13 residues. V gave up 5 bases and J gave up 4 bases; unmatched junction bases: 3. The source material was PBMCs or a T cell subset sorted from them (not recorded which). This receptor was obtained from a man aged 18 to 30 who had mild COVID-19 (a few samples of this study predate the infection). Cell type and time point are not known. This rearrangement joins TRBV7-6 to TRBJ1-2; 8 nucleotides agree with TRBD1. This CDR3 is CASSATGAYGYTF. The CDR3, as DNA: TGTGCCAGCAGCGCGACAGGGGCCTATGGCTACACCTTC.